This TCR beta chain derives from a study of blood T cell repertoires in COVID-19. About the study: Samples taken during acute and convalescent COVID-19 were collected in the United States, Italy and Spain. PBMCs, B-cell-depleted T cells, or T cells provided the cDNA or gDNA that made up the material.

In the source study's methods: The authors estimated nucleated cell counts from reference gene primer amplification. Clones were read by immunoSEQ multiplex PCR, and TCRdb kept only the in-frame ones, dropping some. D and trimming come from the DNA, and the V and J calls and clone size come from that table. The data hold 210,000 or so clones, with around four fifths observed a single time. In germline, CDR1 is SQVTM, CDR2 ANQGSEA. CDR3 length equals 14 residues. V shed 5 bases, J shed 7 bases, and the junction held 8 bases outside the gene matches. The source material was peripheral blood. This sequence originates from a woman over 75 with active or convalescent COVID-19. This chain links TRBV29-1 with TRBJ2-2; 9 bases map to TRBD1. The CDR3: CSVQGDRAGGELFF. The CDR3 DNA reads TGCAGCGTTCAAGGGGACAGGGCCGGCGGGGAGCTGTTTTTT.